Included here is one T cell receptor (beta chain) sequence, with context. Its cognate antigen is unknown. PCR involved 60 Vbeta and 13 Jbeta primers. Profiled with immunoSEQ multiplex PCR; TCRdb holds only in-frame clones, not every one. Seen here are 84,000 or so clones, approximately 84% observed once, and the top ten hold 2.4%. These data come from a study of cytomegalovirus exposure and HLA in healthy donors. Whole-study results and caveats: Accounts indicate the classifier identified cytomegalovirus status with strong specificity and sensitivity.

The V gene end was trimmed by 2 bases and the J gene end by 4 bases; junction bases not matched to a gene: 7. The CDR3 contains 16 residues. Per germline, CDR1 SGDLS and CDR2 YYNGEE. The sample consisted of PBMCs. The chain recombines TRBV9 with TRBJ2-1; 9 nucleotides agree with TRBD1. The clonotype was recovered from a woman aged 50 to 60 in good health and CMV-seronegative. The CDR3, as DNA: TGTGCCAGCAGCGTCAGGGCCGGGACAGGGTACAATGAGCAGTTCTTC. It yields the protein CASSVRAGTGYNEQFF.